This T cell receptor (beta chain) was documented in a study of OX40 agonist ivuxolimab in advanced cancers. About this clone itself: Its cognate antigen is unknown.

At baseline, cycle 4 day 1, and cycle 7 day 1, blood was sampled. Study-wide results and caveats: The antigen specificity of the peripheral T cells (those that were expanded) was not determined.

The CDR3 contains 19 residues. V lost 4 bases and J lost 0, with 20 bases in between. Germline V gene lookup returns CDR1 SGHNT and CDR2 YYREEE (reference sequence). Here immunoSEQ multiplex PCR was the method, and the copy in TCRdb shows in-frame clones only, minus some. The sample includes about 65,000 clones, approximately 89% of them seen just once. The sequence was collected from an adult with an advanced solid tumor such as melanoma, head and neck, liver or kidney cancer. Sequences were derived from CD4+ or CD8+ T cells sorted from blood, sampled in a trial of the OX40 agonist ivuxolimab. The chain couples TRBV5-4 to TRBJ2-6, with D maybe TRBD2 (6 bases). This CDR3 is CASSNLRRGFRSGANVLTF. The CDR3 coding sequence is TGTGCCAGCAGCAACCTCCGACGGGGGTTCCGCTCTGGGGCCAACGTCCTGACTTTC.